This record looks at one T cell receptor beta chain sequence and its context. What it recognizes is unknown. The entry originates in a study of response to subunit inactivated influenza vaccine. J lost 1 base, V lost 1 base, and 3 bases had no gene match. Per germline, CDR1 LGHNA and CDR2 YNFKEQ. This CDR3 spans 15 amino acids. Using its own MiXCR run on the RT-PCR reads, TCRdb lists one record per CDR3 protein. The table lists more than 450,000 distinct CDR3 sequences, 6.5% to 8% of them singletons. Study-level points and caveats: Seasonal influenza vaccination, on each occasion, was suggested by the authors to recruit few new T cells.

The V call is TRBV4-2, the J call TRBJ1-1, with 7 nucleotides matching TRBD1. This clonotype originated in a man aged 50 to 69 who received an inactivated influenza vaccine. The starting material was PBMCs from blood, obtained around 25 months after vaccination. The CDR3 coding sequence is TGTGCCAGCAGCCAAGGGGACAGCACGAACACTGAAGCTTTCTTT. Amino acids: CASSQGDSTNTEAFF.